This record concerns one TCR beta chain sequence. Some clones are missing from TCRdb's copy, which holds only in-frame ones; the method was immunoSEQ multiplex PCR. This table holds roughly 34,000 clones, 75% to 80% found once. Germline V gives CDR1 KGHSH, CDR2 LQKENI. The CDR3 sequence is 13 residues long. The V end was cut by 2 bases, the J end by 4 bases, with 8 bases between. This sample is drawn from a study of regulatory and conventional T cells in RAG deficiency. Genomic DNA came from blood conventional CD4+ T cells gated CD25-low CD127-high. The sample was also linked to a second study, of regulatory T cells. As that study records: The primer mix had 52 TRBV and 13 TRBJ primers.

This chain connects TRBV18 to TRBJ1-2; D not certain. Sequencing input: CD4+ effector T cells sorted from blood. The source is a human donor in good health. The DNA of the CDR3 is TGTGCCAGCTCACCAAGAAGCCGCTATGGCTACACCTTC. Its translation: CASSPRSRYGYTF.